One and the same sample provided the 29 T cell receptor beta chains below, sequenced in a study of radiation and T cells in renal cell carcinoma. Some clones are missing from TCRdb's copy, which holds only in-frame ones; the method was immunoSEQ multiplex PCR. The profile covers 16,000 or so clones, with 50% appearing a single time and less than 50% taken by the ten largest. Treatment meaning: 15 Gy SBRT to primary tumor, nephrectomy 4 weeks later. Specimen: tumor tissue, collected from a patient whose treatment included radiotherapy and nephrectomy. These TCRs come from an older woman with renal cell carcinoma.

This chain joins TRBV27 and TRBJ1-4; TRBD1 is a possible D gene (5 bases). The V end was cut by 1 base, the J end by 8 bases, with 20 bases between. Germline V gene data show CDR1 as MNHEY and CDR2 as SMNVEV (reference sequence). The CDR3 totals 17 residues. CDR3 bases: TGTGCCAGCAGTTTATTGGATATACATGGGGGAGTAGAAAAACTGTTTTTT. Protein product: CASSLLDIHGGVEKLFF.

This clone was picked up many times. This chain joins TRBV4-1 and TRBJ1-6; unclear D gene. Germline-derived CDR1 and CDR2 are MGHRA and YSYEKL. The CDR3 has 18 amino acids. V was shortened by 0 bases and J by 0 bases, with 12 bases between the two germline ends. The CDR3 nucleotides are TGCGCCAGCAGCCAAGATATTGACTGGAGCTCCTATAATTCACCCCTCCACTTT. Protein product: CASSQDIDWSSYNSPLHF.

This clone turned up a few times. The chain combines TRBV6-5 with TRBJ1-2; D remains ambiguous. Germline V gene data show CDR1 as MNHEY and CDR2 as SVGAGI. This CDR3 region has 15 residues. V dropped 0 bases and J dropped 2 bases, with 10 bases sitting between them. The CDR3 is CASSYSGSTNYGYTF. Here the CDR3 DNA reads TGTGCCAGCAGTTACTCGGGCAGTACGAACTATGGCTACACCTTC.

A few counts support this clone. V and J are TRBV29-1 and TRBJ2-6; D unresolved. The CDR3 has 16 residues. Germline-derived CDR1 and CDR2 are SQVTM and ANQGSEA. Trimming stripped 1 base from V and 0 bases from J, with 10 bases between. The CDR3 DNA reads TGCAGCGTTGAAGTCAGGACGTACTCTGGGGCCAACGTCCTGACTTTC. This sequence encodes CSVEVRTYSGANVLTF.

This clone was seen a few times. The V and J genes are TRBV2 and TRBJ2-7; 8 nucleotides line up with TRBD1. CDR1 and CDR2 from the germline V gene are SNHLY and FYNNEI. V dropped 8 bases and J dropped 1; count of bases not matched to a gene: 13. CDR3 length: 16 residues. DNA of the CDR3: TGTGCCAGCGGGGTTGCCCGGGACAGGATATCCTACGAGCAGTACTTC. It codes for CASGVARDRISYEQYF.

This chain connects TRBV5-5 to TRBJ1-1; tentative D call: TRBD1 (6 bases). Trimming left V 4 bases short and J 1 base short, with 14 bases between. Germline V gene sequence: CDR1 SGHKS, CDR2 YYEKEE (reference sequence). This CDR3 comprises 15 residues. The chain's CDR3 is CASSDGTLENTEAFF. The CDR3 DNA follows: TGTGCCAGCAGCGACGGGACACTCGAGAACACTGAAGCTTTCTTT.

The CDR3 sequence is CASSEGTSRETQYF. The CDR3 DNA is TGTGCCAGCAGCGAAGGGACTAGCAGGGAGACCCAGTACTTC. The chain carries TRBV9 and TRBJ2-5; 9 bases are a match to TRBD2. The V gene's germline CDR1 is SGDLS and CDR2 YYNGEE. V lost 3 bases and J lost 5; bases outside the gene matches: 5. This CDR3 is 14 amino acids long.

V gene TRBV5-6 combines with J gene TRBJ1-2, with D perhaps TRBD1 (5 bases). CDR3 size: 15 residues. The V end lost 0 bases, the J end lost 4 bases, and 13 bases lay between the germline ends. Germline CDR1 is SGHDT and CDR2 is YYEEEE. The DNA for the CDR3 is TGTGCCAGCAGCTTGGGGGGGTTACGTAGCTATGGCTACACCTTC. It codes for CASSLGGLRSYGYTF.

This clone has more than one count but fewer than ten. The chain uses TRBV5-8 and TRBJ2-2; TRBD2 matches 12 bases. In germline, CDR1 is SGHTS, CDR2 YDEGEE. The CDR3 contains 18 residues. V shed 1 base and J 1 base; nucleotides not matched to a gene: 5. This CDR3 reads CASSLFWGLAGNTGELFF. In nucleotides, the CDR3 is TGTGCCAGCAGCTTGTTCTGGGGACTAGCGGGGAACACCGGGGAGCTGTTTTTT.

J is TRBJ1-4 and V is TRBV28, with 7 bases lining up with TRBD1. CDR1 and CDR2 (germline): MDHEN, SYDVKM. With V trimmed by 5 bases and J by 2 bases, 5 bases remained unmatched. This CDR3 spans 15 amino acids. The CDR3 spells CASSAPTGTNEKLFF. In DNA, the CDR3 is TGTGCCAGCAGTGCTCCGACAGGGACTAATGAAAAACTGTTTTTT.

This chain joins TRBV27 and TRBJ2-4, with D tentatively TRBD2 (5 bases). CDR1 and CDR2 (germline): MNHEY, SMNVEV (reference sequence). Trimming stripped 0 bases from V and 8 bases from J, with 14 bases between. The CDR3 is 15 amino acids. DNA for the CDR3: TGTGCCAGCAGTTTATCCCCAAGGGAGTTGCACATTCAGTACTTC. Protein product: CASSLSPRELHIQYF.

The chain is built from TRBV5-4 and TRBJ2-6; no reliable D call. This CDR3 is built from 14 residues. The V end was cut by 4 bases, the J end by 0 bases, with 5 bases between. CDR1 is SGHNT, CDR2 YYREEE, per germline (reference sequence). The CDR3 DNA sequence: TGTGCCAGCAGCGATTTCTCTGGGGCCAACGTCCTGACTTTC. It encodes CASSDFSGANVLTF.

The chain joins TRBV11-1 to TRBJ2-2, with unresolved D. CDR1 is SGHAT, CDR2 FQDESV, per germline (reference sequence). This CDR3 spans 17 amino acids. V was clipped by 0 bases and J by 3 bases, with 14 bases between them. The CDR3 sequence: CASSLALNRPYTGELFF. The CDR3 nucleotides are TGTGCCAGCAGCTTAGCGCTGAACCGCCCGTACACCGGGGAGCTGTTTTTT. The whole variable domain, filled in from reference TRBV11-1 and TRBJ2-2, reads EAEVAQSPRYKITEKSQAVAFWCDPISGHATLYWYRQILGQGPELLVQFQDESVVDDSQLPKDRFSAERLKGVDSTLKIQPAELGDSAMYLCASSLALNRPYTGELFFGEGSRLTVL.

This clone was counted between two and nine times. One end of the junction is discordant with germline, which a read error may explain. At the DNA level, this CDR3 is encoded by other sequences in the same sample as well. The chain carries TRBV4-1 and TRBJ1-2; possibly TRBD1 for D (5 bases). The germline V gene encodes CDR1 MGHRA and CDR2 YSYEKL. CDR3 length: 13 amino acids. CDR3 sequence (DNA): TGTGCCAGCAGCCATTCCGGGGACTTGGCGGGAAACTTC. Its translation: CASSHSGDLAGNF.

J is TRBJ1-4 and V is TRBV5-1, with 7 positions matching TRBD1. This CDR3 region has 15 residues. Germline CDR1 and CDR2: SGHRS and YFSETQ. J lost 4 bases, V lost 4 bases, and 7 bases had no gene match. DNA for the CDR3: TGCGCCAGCAGCCCGGCGGGACAGTTTAATGAAAAACTGTTTTTT. It is translated as CASSPAGQFNEKLFF.

The V gene is TRBV5-1, the J gene TRBJ1-2, with D possibly being TRBD1 (6 bases). The V and J ends lost 2 bases and 9 bases respectively, with 11 bases between them. Germline V gene sequence: CDR1 SGHRS, CDR2 YFSETQ. The CDR3 sequence is 12 residues long. The CDR3 loop is CASSLDRLRYTF. CDR3 sequence (DNA): TGCGCCAGCAGCTTAGACAGGCTGCGCTACACCTTC.

Judged by abundance, this clone is medium-sized. This chain links TRBV28 with TRBJ2-5; 8 bases match TRBD2. This CDR3 has 14 residues. With 5 bases clipped from V and 3 bases from J, the junction kept 5 bases outside the gene matches. Germline-derived CDR1 and CDR2 are MDHEN and SYDVKM. This CDR3 reads CASSAGGGEETQYF. The CDR3 DNA reads as TGTGCCAGCAGTGCCGGGGGGGGTGAAGAGACCCAGTACTTC.

The rearrangement joins TRBV19 to TRBJ2-1, with 13 bases lining up with TRBD2. The CDR3 is 17 residues long. After removal of 1 base from V and 9 bases from J, the junction contained 9 bases not matched to a gene. Germline V gene sequence: CDR1 LNHDA, CDR2 SQIVND (reference sequence). The DNA for the CDR3 is TGTGCCAGTAGTATAGTAACTAGCGGGAGGGCAGGTGGTGAGCAGTTCTTC. Protein sequence: CASSIVTSGRAGGEQFF.

The CDR3 bases are TGTGCCAGTAAAAGGTCGAACACCGGGGAGCTGTTTTTT. Amino acids: CASKRSNTGELFF. The V and J genes are TRBV19 and TRBJ2-2; unclear D gene. The germline V gene has CDR1 LNHDA and CDR2 SQIVND (reference sequence). V lost 7 bases to trimming and J lost 0 bases, with 6 bases between them. The CDR3 is 13 residues long.

This clone was counted a few times. The rearrangement uses TRBV2 and TRBJ2-1; D not resolved. The CDR3 loop spans 13 amino acids. Germline values: CDR1 SNHLY, CDR2 FYNNEI. The germline V and J ends were trimmed by 5 bases and 6 bases, with 11 bases remaining between them. CDR3 loop: CASSISSVNEQFF. Here the CDR3 DNA reads TGTGCCAGCAGTATTTCCTCGGTCAATGAGCAGTTCTTC.

This clone was observed a few times. This chain connects TRBV5-1 to TRBJ2-1, with D uncertain. The germline V gene encodes CDR1 SGHRS and CDR2 YFSETQ. CDR3 length equals 11 residues. The ends were cut back, 3 bases at V and 4 bases at J, with 2 bases in the middle. The CDR3 DNA reads as TGCGCCAGCAGCTCTTACAATGAGCAGTTCTTC. Its translation: CASSSYNEQFF.

The rearrangement links TRBV28 to TRBJ2-7, with D perhaps matching TRBD1 or TRBD2 (5 bases each). CDR1 is MDHEN, CDR2 SYDVKM, per germline. This CDR3 comprises 13 residues. V was cut by 2 bases and J by 6 bases, with 11 bases left in between. The CDR3 loop is CASSLERGPEQYF. The CDR3 DNA reads TGTGCCAGCAGTTTAGAACGGGGCCCCGAGCAGTACTTC.

V gene TRBV6-1 combines with J gene TRBJ1-6; no firm D call. V dropped 2 bases and J dropped 11 bases, with 4 bases sitting between them. This CDR3 spans 11 amino acids. CDR1 and CDR2 from the germline V gene are MNHNS and SASEGT. CDR3 region: CASSESPPLHF. The CDR3 coding sequence is TGTGCCAGCAGTGAAAGTCCACCCCTCCACTTT.

This clone came up a few times. The V call is TRBV6-5, the J call TRBJ2-3; TRBD1 matches 8 bases. The germline V gene has CDR1 MNHEY and CDR2 SVGAGI. The J segment lost 6 bases and the V segment lost 4 bases, leaving 12 bases of the junction unmatched. The CDR3 covers 16 residues. CDR3 coding DNA: TGTGCCAGCAGTTTCGAAGGACAGGGACCGCGCGATACGCAGTATTTT. This translates into CASSFEGQGPRDTQYF.

This clone is a singleton in its sample. J is TRBJ1-5 and V is TRBV6-5; a weak D match, TRBD1 (6 bases). The CDR3 length is 14 residues. Trimming removed 0 bases from V and 4 bases from J, with 7 bases in between. Germline CDR1 is MNHEY and CDR2 is SVGAGI. The CDR3 nucleotides are TGTGCCAGCAGTTACTCAGGGGGGAATCAGCCCCAGCATTTT. The encoded protein is CASSYSGGNQPQHF.

The chain couples TRBV9 to TRBJ2-5; D might be TRBD2 (6 bases). V was clipped by 0 bases and J by 4 bases, with 19 bases between them. This CDR3 has 17 residues. Germline lookup yields CDR1 SGDLS and CDR2 YYNGEE. The CDR3 region has the DNA TGTGCCAGCAGCGTAGGGGTCGGGGGTGGCATCGGAGAGACCCAGTACTTC. As protein: CASSVGVGGGIGETQYF.

Relative to its sample, this clone is medium-sized. The chain links TRBV9 to TRBJ2-2; D is undetermined. Trimming took off 2 bases at V and 0 bases at J, with 8 bases between the two ends. From germline, CDR1 is SGDLS and CDR2 YYNGEE. CDR3 length: 15 residues. The CDR3 region is CASSVGVANTGELFF. CDR3 sequence (DNA): TGTGCCAGCAGCGTTGGAGTAGCGAACACCGGGGAGCTGTTTTTT.

The rearrangement links TRBV27 to TRBJ1-4, with TRBD1 matching 9 bases. Trimming removed 6 bases from V and 6 bases from J; junction bases left unmatched: 14. The germline gives CDR1 MNHEY, CDR2 SMNVEV (reference sequence). This CDR3 spans 17 amino acids. The chain's CDR3 is CASSLIPGQGVDEKLFF. The CDR3 DNA follows: TGTGCCAGCAGCCTAATCCCGGGACAGGGTGTCGATGAAAAACTGTTTTTT.

This chain links TRBV11-1 with TRBJ2-3; tentatively, D is TRBD1 (6 bases). Germline V CDR1 and CDR2: SGHAT, FQDESV (reference sequence). The CDR3 is made up of 17 amino acids. The ends were cut back, 2 bases at V and 5 bases at J, with 20 bases in the middle. CDR3 loop: CASSLSRHGGAGDTQYF. The CDR3 nucleotides read TGTGCCAGCAGCTTATCGAGACATGGGGGCGCAGGAGATACGCAGTATTTT.